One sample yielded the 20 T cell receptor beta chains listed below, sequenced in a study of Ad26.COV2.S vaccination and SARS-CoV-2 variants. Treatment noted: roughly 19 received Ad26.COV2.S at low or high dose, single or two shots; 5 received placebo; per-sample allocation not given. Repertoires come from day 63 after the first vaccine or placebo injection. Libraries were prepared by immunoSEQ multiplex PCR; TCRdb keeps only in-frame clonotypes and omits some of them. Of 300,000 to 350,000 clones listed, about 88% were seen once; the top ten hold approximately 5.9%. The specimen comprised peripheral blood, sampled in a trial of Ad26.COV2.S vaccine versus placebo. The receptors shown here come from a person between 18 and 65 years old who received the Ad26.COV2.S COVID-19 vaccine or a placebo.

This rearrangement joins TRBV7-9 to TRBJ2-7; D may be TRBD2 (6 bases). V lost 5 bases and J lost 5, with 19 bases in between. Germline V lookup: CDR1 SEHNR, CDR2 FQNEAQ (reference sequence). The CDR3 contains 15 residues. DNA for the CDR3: TGTGCCAGCAGCACCGGATTCGGGGGAGTCAACGAGCAGTACTTC. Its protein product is CASSTGFGGVNEQYF.

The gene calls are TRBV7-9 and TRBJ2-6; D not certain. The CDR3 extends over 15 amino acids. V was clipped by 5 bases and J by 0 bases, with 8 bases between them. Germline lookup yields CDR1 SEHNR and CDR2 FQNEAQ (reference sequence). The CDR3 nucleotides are TGTGCCAGCAGCCAACAGAGCTCTGGGGCCAACGTCCTGACTTTC. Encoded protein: CASSQQSSGANVLTF.

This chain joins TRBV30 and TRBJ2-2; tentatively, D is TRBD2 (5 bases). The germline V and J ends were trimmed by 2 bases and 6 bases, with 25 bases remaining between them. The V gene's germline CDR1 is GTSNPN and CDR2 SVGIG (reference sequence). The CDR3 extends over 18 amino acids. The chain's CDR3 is CAWSIWTPRRRESGELFF. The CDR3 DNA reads TGTGCCTGGAGTATCTGGACTCCTCGTCGTAGGGAGTCCGGGGAGCTGTTTTTT.

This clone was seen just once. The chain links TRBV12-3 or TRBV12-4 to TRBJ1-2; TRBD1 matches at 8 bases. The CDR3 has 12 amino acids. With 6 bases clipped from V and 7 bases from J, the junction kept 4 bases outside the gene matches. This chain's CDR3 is CASSPGQGGYTF. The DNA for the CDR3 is TGTGCCAGCAGCCCCGGACAGGGTGGCTACACCTTC.

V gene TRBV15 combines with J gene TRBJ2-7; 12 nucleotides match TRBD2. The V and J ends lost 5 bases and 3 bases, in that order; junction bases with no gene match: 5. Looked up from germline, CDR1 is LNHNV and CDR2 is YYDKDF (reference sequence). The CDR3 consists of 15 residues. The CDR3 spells CATSPRTSGVYEQYF. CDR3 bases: TGTGCCACCAGCCCCCGGACTAGCGGGGTCTACGAGCAGTACTTC.

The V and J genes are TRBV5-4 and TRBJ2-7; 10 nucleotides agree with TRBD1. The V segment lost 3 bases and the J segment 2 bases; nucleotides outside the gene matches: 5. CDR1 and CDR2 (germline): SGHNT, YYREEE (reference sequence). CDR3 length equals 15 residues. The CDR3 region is CASSSRDRGPYEQYF. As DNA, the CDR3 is TGTGCCAGCAGCTCACGGGACAGGGGTCCCTACGAGCAGTACTTC.

Written as DNA, the CDR3 is TGTGCCTGGAGGGGCGCCAGCACAGATACGCAGTATTTT. This translates into CAWRGASTDTQYF. This chain uses TRBV30 with TRBJ2-3, with no clear D. V lost 3 bases to trimming and J lost 0 bases, with 7 bases between them. Germline V gene lookup returns CDR1 GTSNPN and CDR2 SVGIG (reference sequence). The CDR3 is made up of 13 amino acids. Full variable domain (rest looked up from reference TRBV30 and TRBJ2-3): SQTIHQWPATLVQPVGSPLSLECTVEGTSNPNLYWYRQAAGRGLQLLFYSVGIGQISSEVPQNLSASRPQDRQFILSSKKLLLSDSGFYLCAWRGASTDTQYFGPGTRLTVL.

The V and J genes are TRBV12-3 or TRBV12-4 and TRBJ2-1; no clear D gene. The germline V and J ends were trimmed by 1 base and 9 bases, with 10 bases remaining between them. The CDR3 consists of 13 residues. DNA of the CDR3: TGTGCCAGCAGTTTAGTGGGATTAGGTGAGCAGTTCTTC. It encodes CASSLVGLGEQFF.

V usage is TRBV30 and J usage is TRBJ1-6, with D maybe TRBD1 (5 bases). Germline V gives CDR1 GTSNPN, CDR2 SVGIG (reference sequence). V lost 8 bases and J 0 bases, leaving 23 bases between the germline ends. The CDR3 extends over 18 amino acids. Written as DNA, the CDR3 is TGTGCCAGGTCTTACGGGGGATTCGGAAGCTCCTATAATTCACCCCTCCACTTT. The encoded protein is CARSYGGFGSSYNSPLHF.

The CDR3 sequence: CASSYSRQLYTYEQYF. The CDR3 DNA reads TGTGCCAGCAGTTACTCGAGGCAGTTATACACCTACGAGCAGTACTTC. The chain combines TRBV6-2 or TRBV6-3 with TRBJ2-7; D unclear. V gave up 0 bases and J gave up 2 bases, with 14 bases separating them. Germline V gives CDR1 MNHEY, CDR2 SVGEGT. The CDR3 contains 16 residues.

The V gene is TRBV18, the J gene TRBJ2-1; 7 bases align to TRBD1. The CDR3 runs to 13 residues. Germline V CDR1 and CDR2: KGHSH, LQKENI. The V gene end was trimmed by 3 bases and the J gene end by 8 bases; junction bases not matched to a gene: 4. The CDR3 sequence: CASSPRQGDEQFF. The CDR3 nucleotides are TGTGCCAGCTCACCCCGACAGGGAGATGAGCAGTTCTTC.

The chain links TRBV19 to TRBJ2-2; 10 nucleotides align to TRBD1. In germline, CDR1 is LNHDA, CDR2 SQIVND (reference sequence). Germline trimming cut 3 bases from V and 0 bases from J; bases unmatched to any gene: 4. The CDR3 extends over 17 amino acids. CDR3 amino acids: CASSILGQGANTGELFF. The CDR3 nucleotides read TGTGCCAGTAGTATCTTAGGACAGGGGGCGAACACCGGGGAGCTGTTTTTT.

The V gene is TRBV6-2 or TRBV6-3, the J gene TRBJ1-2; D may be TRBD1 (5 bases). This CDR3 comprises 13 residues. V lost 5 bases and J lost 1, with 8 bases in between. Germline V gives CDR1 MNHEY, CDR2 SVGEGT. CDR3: CASSEGFNYGYTF. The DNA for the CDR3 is TGTGCCAGCAGTGAGGGGTTTAACTATGGCTACACCTTC.

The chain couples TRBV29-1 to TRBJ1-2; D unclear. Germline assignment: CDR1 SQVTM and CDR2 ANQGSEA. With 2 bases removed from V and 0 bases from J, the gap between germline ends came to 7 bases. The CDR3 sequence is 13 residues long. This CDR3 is CSVEQLANYGYTF. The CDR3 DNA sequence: TGCAGCGTTGAACAGTTAGCTAACTATGGCTACACCTTC. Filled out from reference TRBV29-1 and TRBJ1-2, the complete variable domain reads SAVISQKPSRDICQRGTSLTIQCQVDSQVTMMFWYRQQPGQSLTLIATANQGSEATYESGFVIDKFPISRPNLTFSTLTVSNMSPEDSSIYLCSVEQLANYGYTFGSGTRLTVV.

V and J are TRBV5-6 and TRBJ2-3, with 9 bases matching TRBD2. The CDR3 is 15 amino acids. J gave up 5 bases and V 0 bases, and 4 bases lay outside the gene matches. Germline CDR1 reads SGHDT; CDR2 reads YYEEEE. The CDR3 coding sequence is TGTGCCAGCAGCTTGGTGGCTAGCGGGAAAGATACGCAGTATTTT. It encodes CASSLVASGKDTQYF. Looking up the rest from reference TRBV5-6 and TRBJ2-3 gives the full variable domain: DAGVTQSPTHLIKTRGQQVTLRCSPKSGHDTVSWYQQALGQGPQFIFQYYEEEERQRGNFPDRFSGHQFPNYSSELNVNALLLGDSALYLCASSLVASGKDTQYFGPGTRLTVL.

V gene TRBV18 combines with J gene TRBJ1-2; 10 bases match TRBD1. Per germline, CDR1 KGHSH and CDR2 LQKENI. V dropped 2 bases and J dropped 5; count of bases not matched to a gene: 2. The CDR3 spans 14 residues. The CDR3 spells CASSPEGQGYGYTF. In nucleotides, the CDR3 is TGTGCCAGCTCACCAGAGGGACAGGGGTATGGCTACACCTTC.

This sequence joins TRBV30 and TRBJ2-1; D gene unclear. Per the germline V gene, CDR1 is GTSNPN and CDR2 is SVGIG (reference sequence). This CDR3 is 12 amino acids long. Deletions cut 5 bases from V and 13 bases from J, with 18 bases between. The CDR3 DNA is TGTGCCTGGTACCCCCCCGCTAAGATCCAGTTCTTC. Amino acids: CAWYPPAKIQFF.

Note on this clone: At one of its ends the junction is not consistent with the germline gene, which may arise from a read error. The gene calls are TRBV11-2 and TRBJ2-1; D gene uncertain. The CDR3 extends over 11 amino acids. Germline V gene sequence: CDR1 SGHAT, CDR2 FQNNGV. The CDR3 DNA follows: TGTGCCAGCAGCGTAGACAATGAGCAGTTCTTC. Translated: CASSVDNEQFF.

The CDR3: CASSLEGLVIEGQYF. The CDR3 DNA reads as TGTGCCAGCAGCTTGGAAGGGTTGGTGATTGAAGGGCAGTACTTC. This chain connects TRBV5-5 to TRBJ2-7; D gene uncertain. The V end was cut by 0 bases, the J end by 9 bases, with 19 bases between. Per germline, CDR1 SGHKS and CDR2 YYEKEE (reference sequence). The CDR3 is made up of 15 amino acids. The complete variable domain, with remaining parts taken from reference TRBV5-5 and TRBJ2-7, reads DAGVTQSPTHLIKTRGQQVTLRCSPISGHKSVSWYQQVLGQGPQFIFQYYEKEERGRGNFPDRFSARQFPNYSSELNVNALLLGDSALYLCASSLEGLVIEGQYFGPGTRLTVT.

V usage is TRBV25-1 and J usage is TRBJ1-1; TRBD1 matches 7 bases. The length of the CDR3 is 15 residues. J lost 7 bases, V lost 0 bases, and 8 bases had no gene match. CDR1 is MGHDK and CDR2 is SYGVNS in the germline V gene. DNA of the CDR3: TGTGCCAGCAGTGAATATCCCACAGGGGAAAATGAAGCTTTCTTT. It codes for CASSEYPTGENEAFF.